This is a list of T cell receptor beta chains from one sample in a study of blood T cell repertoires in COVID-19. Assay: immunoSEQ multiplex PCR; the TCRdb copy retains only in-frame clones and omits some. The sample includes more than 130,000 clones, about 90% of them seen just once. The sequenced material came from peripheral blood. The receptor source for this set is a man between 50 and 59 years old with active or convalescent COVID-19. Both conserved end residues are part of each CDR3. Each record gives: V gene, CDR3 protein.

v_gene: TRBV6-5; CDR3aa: CASSALSGTYEQYF
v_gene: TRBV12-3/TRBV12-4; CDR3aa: CASSLSGGYEQYF
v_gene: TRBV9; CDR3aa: CASSVGLAGGGETQYF
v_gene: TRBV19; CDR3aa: CASSISGGSPNTEAFF
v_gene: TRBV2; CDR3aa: CASLPFGTGPEQYF
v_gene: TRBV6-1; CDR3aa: CASSGRDRGIVATNEKLFF
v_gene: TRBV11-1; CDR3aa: CASSRGQGKQYF
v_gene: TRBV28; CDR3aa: CASSPTDGFQPQHF
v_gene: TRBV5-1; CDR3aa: CASSDGLASDTQYF
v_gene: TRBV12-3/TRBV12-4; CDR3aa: CASSSVYLSEAFF
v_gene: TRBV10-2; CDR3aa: CASSGNGLAGYGF
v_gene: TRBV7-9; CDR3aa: CASSPRHRDSVTNEQFF
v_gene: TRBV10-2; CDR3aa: CASSPRTSGGGAQYF
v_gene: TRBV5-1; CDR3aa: CASSLRGPGTYNEQFF
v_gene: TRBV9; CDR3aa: CASSVGRGIYNEQFF
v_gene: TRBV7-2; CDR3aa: CASSASAGPYEQYF
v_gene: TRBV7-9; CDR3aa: CASSLGGVRETQYF
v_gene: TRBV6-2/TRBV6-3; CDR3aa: CASSSGLLSYEQYF
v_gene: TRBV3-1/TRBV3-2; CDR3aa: CASSQGLAGDTGELFF
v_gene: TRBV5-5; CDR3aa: CASSTQGSSYNSPLHF
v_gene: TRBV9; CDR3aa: CASSVRGRGANVLTF
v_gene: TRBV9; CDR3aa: CANPRKAHRNYEQYF